This TCR beta chain emerged from a study of shared clonotypes between healthy human individuals. This clone has only a few counts. The assay was immunoSEQ multiplex PCR, and TCRdb's table has in-frame clones only and misses some. The sample consists of some 1.4 million clones, roughly 96% of them appearing once. This CDR3 spans 11 amino acids. Trimming took off 0 bases at V and 6 bases at J, with 2 bases between the two ends. The material sequenced was naive CD4+ T cells sorted from blood. Subset reported: CD45RA+ positively selected. This rearrangement joins TRBV5-3 to TRBJ2-3; D remains ambiguous. TRBV5-3 is recorded as an ORF, its role being uncertain. This sequence originates from a man younger than 45 in good health. The DNA of the CDR3 is TGTGCCAGAAGCTTGGTCGATACGCAGTATTTT. It codes for CARSLVDTQYF.